There are many counts of the clone carrying this TCR beta chain. Its antigen is currently unknown. Scientists amplified the TCR beta CDR3 regions from RNA transcripts. The first round was an RT-PCR with HTBI primers, and the second round was a multiplex PCR. A single record per CDR3 protein comes from TCRdb applying MiXCR to the multiplex PCR reads. This repertoire shows about 640,000 distinct CDR3 sequences, over 40% found once; its top ten account for over 2.5%. The data are from a study of Graves' ophthalmopathy and Graves' hyperthyroidism. Study as a whole: Peripheral blood (taken before any treatment) was collected at initial diagnosis.

Enrollment excluded any patients with other autoimmune diseases, uncontrolled infections, pregnancy or lactation. The CDR3 runs to 15 residues. Per germline, CDR1 SNHLY and CDR2 FYNNEI. V shed 3 bases, J shed 7 bases, and the junction held 4 bases outside the gene matches. Study findings and constraints: Predictions made by the model for ophthalmopathy progression reached over 55% sensitivity and less than 80% specificity. Blood samples also showed most expanded thyroid clonotypes exceeding 0.001 frequency.

The V and J genes are TRBV2 and TRBJ1-4, with 11 bases that match TRBD1. This TCR was sampled from an adult man with Graves' ophthalmopathy. Material for sequencing was peripheral blood. The CDR3 DNA follows: TGTGCCAGCAGTGAGGACAGGGGGCATGTTGAAAAACTGTTTTTT. This encodes CASSEDRGHVEKLFF.